The 16 T cell receptor beta chains given below trace back to one sample, sequenced in a study of T cells after yellow fever vaccination (dated by TCRdb to the late 2010s). According to the study, the label for this sample's treatment or condition signals: live attenuated yellow fever vaccine strain. Library generation was performed with 5' RACE. TCRdb shows the sequencer as Illumina NovaSeq 6000. TCRdb cleaned the public reads at Q25 with fastp, built clones with MiXCR and kept in-frame beta chains. All rows with the same CDR3 protein become a single entry with the most common DNA and genes. This sample has some 300,000 distinct CDR3 sequences in its table, and 7.5% to 9.5% of those were observed once. Jointly, the top ten make up about 3.7% of the sample. The sequenced sample was CD4+ T cells sorted from PBMCs, obtained 5 days after the yellow fever booster vaccination. The source is a man in his late teens or twenties who received the YFV17D yellow fever vaccine.

This clonotype was seen a handful of times. The chain employs TRBV10-3 and TRBJ2-1, with TRBD2 identical over 15 bases. CDR3 length equals 17 residues. The germline V gene has CDR1 ENHRY and CDR2 SYGVKD. Trimming removed 5 bases from V and 4 bases from J; junction bases left unmatched: 6. CDR3 region: CAISTGTSGGRYNEQFF. The CDR3 DNA is TGTGCCATCAGTACCGGGACTAGCGGGGGGCGGTACAATGAGCAGTTCTTC.

As DNA, the CDR3 is TGTGCCAGCAGCCGCCACCTGGACAGGGAAAATTCACCCCTCCACTTT. It specifies CASSRHLDRENSPLHF. The chain employs TRBV7-9 and TRBJ1-6, with 8 positions matching TRBD1. This CDR3 is 16 amino acids long. Germline V gives CDR1 SEHNR, CDR2 FQNEAQ (reference sequence). Trimming at V came to 5 bases and at J to 7 bases, leaving 10 bases not matched to a gene.

The chain joins TRBV27 to TRBJ2-3, with a tentative D call TRBD2 (6 bases). The CDR3 sequence is 14 residues long. V was shortened by 8 bases and J by 5 bases, with 17 bases between the two germline ends. CDR1 and CDR2 (germline): MNHEY, SMNVEV (reference sequence). CDR3 DNA: TGTGCCAGCCGCACGGGACTTTTGATAGATACGCAGTATTTT. Residues: CASRTGLLIDTQYF.

J is TRBJ1-4 and V is TRBV4-1; D ambiguous. The V end lost 3 bases, the J end lost 8 bases, and 13 bases lay between the germline ends. CDR1 and CDR2 from the germline V gene are MGHRA and YSYEKL. CDR3 length: 14 amino acids. DNA for the CDR3: TGCGCCAGCAGCCAGGAATACAGAGGAGAAAAACTGTTTTTT. It encodes CASSQEYRGEKLFF.

V gene TRBV20-1 combines with J gene TRBJ1-2; D is unresolved. The germline V gene encodes CDR1 DFQATT and CDR2 SNEGSKA (reference sequence). This CDR3 comprises 13 residues. V was trimmed by 2 bases and J by 1 base, leaving 8 bases between them. The CDR3 DNA sequence: TGCAGTGCTAGACCACTTCTTAACTATGGCTACACCTTC. Translating gives CSARPLLNYGYTF.

This clonotype came up a few times. The rearrangement links TRBV19 to TRBJ1-2, with D tentatively TRBD1 (6 bases). CDR3 length: 15 amino acids. V gave up 4 bases and J gave up 2 bases, with 14 bases separating them. Germline V gives CDR1 LNHDA, CDR2 SQIVND (reference sequence). CDR3 nucleotides: TGTGCCAGTAGTACTCGGACAGTCTTGAACTATGGCTACACCTTC. This sequence encodes CASSTRTVLNYGYTF.

This clonotype was observed many times. The rearrangement joins TRBV29-1 to TRBJ2-5; 7 bases are a match to TRBD1. Germline assignment: CDR1 SQVTM and CDR2 ANQGSEA. J gave up 5 bases and V 3 bases, and 21 bases lay outside the gene matches. This CDR3 contains 18 residues. The CDR3 spells CSVDTSSEGAYRGETQYF. The DNA for the CDR3 is TGCAGCGTTGACACCTCGTCCGAGGGGGCGTACAGAGGGGAGACCCAGTACTTC.

This clonotype has a handful of counts. CDR3: CASSAGQNPRTEAFF. CDR3 DNA: TGTGCCAGCAGCGCAGGACAGAACCCGAGGACTGAAGCTTTCTTT. The rearrangement uses TRBV7-9 and TRBJ1-1, with D perhaps TRBD1 (6 bases). This CDR3 has 15 residues. The germline V gene encodes CDR1 SEHNR and CDR2 FQNEAQ (reference sequence). V gave up 5 bases and J gave up 5 bases, with 18 bases separating them. The full variable domain, its missing parts supplied by reference TRBV7-9 and TRBJ1-1, is DTGVSQNPRHKITKRGQNVTFRCDPISEHNRLYWYRQTLGQGPEFLTYFQNEAQLEKSRLLSDRFSAERPKGSFSTLEIQRTEQGDSAMYLCASSAGQNPRTEAFFGQGTRLTVV.

In this sample, this clonotype turned up a few times. The chain joins TRBV12-3 or TRBV12-4 to TRBJ1-1; a weak D match, TRBD1 (5 bases). With 5 bases removed from V and 0 bases from J, the gap between germline ends came to 16 bases. The CDR3 is 16 residues long. The CDR3 region has the DNA TGTGCCAGCAGTAACCCCTCCGGGGCCCTGAACACTGAAGCTTTCTTT. This codes for CASSNPSGALNTEAFF.

This clonotype was observed a handful of times. The chain uses TRBV28 and TRBJ1-4; D is ambiguous. CDR1 and CDR2 (germline): MDHEN, SYDVKM. Trimming took off 6 bases at V and 8 bases at J, with 10 bases between the two ends. CDR3 size: 12 residues. CDR3 in amino acids: CASSLFPEKLFF. In DNA form, the CDR3 reads TGTGCCAGCAGCCTCTTCCCCGAAAAACTGTTTTTT.

V is TRBV28 and J is TRBJ2-5, with unresolved D. Germline lookup yields CDR1 MDHEN and CDR2 SYDVKM. The CDR3 length is 14 residues. V shed 5 bases and J shed 5 bases, with 15 bases lying between them. The CDR3 loop is CASSPPGPVETQYF. The CDR3 DNA follows: TGTGCCAGCAGTCCCCCAGGCCCCGTGGAGACCCAGTACTTC. The full variable domain, in which reference TRBV28 and TRBJ2-5 provide the parts outside the CDR3, is DVKVTQSSRYLVKRTGEKVFLECVQDMDHENMFWYRQDPGLGLRLIYFSYDVKMKEKGDIPEGYSVSREKKERFSLILESASTNQTSMYLCASSPPGPVETQYFGPGTRLLVL.

There are a few counts of this clonotype. This CDR3 reads CASGRGDQPDTQYF. As DNA, the CDR3 is TGCGCCAGCGGGAGGGGCGACCAACCAGATACGCAGTATTTT. The rearrangement uses TRBV5-1 and TRBJ2-3; 7 positions agree with TRBD2. The J segment lost 4 bases and the V segment lost 7 bases, leaving 9 bases of the junction unmatched. Germline V gives CDR1 SGHRS, CDR2 YFSETQ. The CDR3 has 14 residues.

The chain carries TRBV6-2 or TRBV6-3 and TRBJ2-1, with D perhaps matching TRBD2 (6 bases). This CDR3 has 16 residues. Germline CDR1 is MNHEY and CDR2 is SVGEGT. V lost 4 bases to trimming and J lost 3 bases, with 16 bases between them. CDR3 sequence: CASSSRVGRDYNEQFF. DNA of the CDR3: TGTGCCAGCAGTTCCCGCGTGGGGCGGGACTACAATGAGCAGTTCTTC.

The chain links TRBV7-2 to TRBJ2-3; D call uncertain. The ends were cut back, 4 bases at V and 0 bases at J, with 8 bases in the middle. Germline values: CDR1 SGHTA, CDR2 FQGNSA. The CDR3 contains 14 residues. The DNA for the CDR3 is TGTGCCAGCAGCTCCGCGCCGAGCACAGATACGCAGTATTTT. It is translated as CASSSAPSTDTQYF.

This clonotype was seen just once. The chain is built from TRBV12-3 or TRBV12-4 and TRBJ1-3, with no clear D. The CDR3 is 12 residues long. V was trimmed by 5 bases and J by 6 bases, leaving 8 bases between them. CDR3 nucleotides: TGTGCCAGCAGTCAAAGGGTAAACACCATATATTTT. It encodes CASSQRVNTIYF.

This clonotype has just a few counts. V and J are TRBV29-1 and TRBJ2-5; 8 nucleotides line up with TRBD2. Germline V gene data show CDR1 as SQVTM and CDR2 as ANQGSEA. This CDR3 comprises 15 residues. J gave up 3 bases and V 1 base, and 7 bases lay outside the gene matches. CDR3: CSVEGHPGLEETQYF. The CDR3 nucleotides are TGCAGCGTTGAAGGTCATCCGGGACTAGAAGAGACCCAGTACTTC.